This is a list of T cell receptor beta chains from one sample in a study of human T cells and chemical hapten exposure. Using its own MiXCR run on the RACE reads, TCRdb lists one record per CDR3 protein. The table includes 45,000 to 65,000 distinct CDR3 sequences, roughly 9.8% detected once. The specimen comprised whole blood, sampled in connection with sensitization to the hapten diphenylcyclopropenone (DPC). These receptors all come from a man aged 40-49 years with alopecia areata. Some clones in this sample may be carry-over from other donors' samples. Each CDR3 is given with its conserved first and last residue. Each record gives: V gene, clone size, J gene, D gene, CDR3 DNA, CDR3 protein. A D gene is named only where the DNA matches it firmly. Only some rows state a clone size, as once, few, many or a class for expanded clones.

TRBV12-3/TRBV12-4,many,TRBJ2-1,TRBD2,TGTGCCAGCAGTTTAGAAAGCGGGGGGGCGAATGAGCAGTTCTTC,CASSLESGGANEQFF
TRBV7-7,many,TRBJ2-3,.,TGTGCCAGCAGCCCAAATTATGGGGATACGCAGTATTTT,CASSPNYGDTQYF
TRBV18,.,TRBJ2-1,TRBD2,TGTGCCAGCTCACCACTTAGCGGGAATAATGAGCAGTTCTTC,CASSPLSGNNEQFF
TRBV4-3,medium-sized,TRBJ2-7,TRBD2,TGCGCCAGCAGCCAATGGACTAGCGCCGAGCAGTACTTC,CASSQWTSAEQYF
TRBV12-3/TRBV12-4,medium-sized,TRBJ2-4,TRBD1,TGTGCCAGCAGTCCTCGGCCCGAACAGGGGGACAAAAACATTCAGTACTTC,CASSPRPEQGDKNIQYF
TRBV7-6,many,TRBJ1-6,.,TGTGCCAGCAGCTTAGGTCCGGGAGATAATTCACCCCTCCACTTT,CASSLGPGDNSPLHF
TRBV7-2,many,TRBJ2-1,.,TGTGCCAGCAGCTTAGCAGCGGGTAACAATGAGCAGTTCTTC,CASSLAAGNNEQFF
TRBV7-6,many,TRBJ2-7,TRBD1,TGTGCCAGCAGCCCGGGACAGGGGGAAGGCTACGAGCAGTACTTC,CASSPGQGEGYEQYF
TRBV6-5,many,TRBJ1-3,.,TGTGCCAGCAGTCGGGGCCTCGGAAACACCATATATTTT,CASSRGLGNTIYF
TRBV7-3,many,TRBJ2-1,TRBD2,TGTGCCAGCAGCTTAAATCTAGCGGGAGATGAGCAGTTCTTC,CASSLNLAGDEQFF
TRBV12-3/TRBV12-4,few,TRBJ2-1,TRBD2,TGTGCCAGCACCGGGAGGGCGGTAGGTAATGAGCAGTTCTTC,CASTGRAVGNEQFF
TRBV7-2,many,TRBJ2-7,.,TGTGCCAGCAGGAACCCCAGCTCCTACGAGCAGTACTTC,CASRNPSSYEQYF
TRBV19,many,TRBJ1-2,.,TGTGCCAGTTTGGCTCCCCTCTATGGCTACACCTTC,CASLAPLYGYTF
TRBV24-1,.,TRBJ2-1,.,TGTGCCACCAGTGATCCTGGACAGCCTTACAATGAGCAGTTCTTC,CATSDPGQPYNEQFF
TRBV30,many,TRBJ1-4,TRBD1,TGTGCCTGGAGTCGCGGACAGGTTTCGTTGTTTTTT,CAWSRGQVSLFF
TRBV19,.,TRBJ2-2,TRBD1,TGTGCCAGTAGATCCCAGGGGGCGGACACCGGGGAGCTGTTTTTT,CASRSQGADTGELFF
TRBV7-2,many,TRBJ2-1,.,TGTGCCAGCAGCTTAGGTGCAGGGGCGGGCTACAATGAGCAGTTCTTC,CASSLGAGAGYNEQFF
TRBV5-1,many,TRBJ2-1,.,TGCGCCAGCAGCTTGCTAGCTTCAGGGGCCTACAATGAGCAGTTCTTC,CASSLLASGAYNEQFF
TRBV27,few,TRBJ2-2,.,TGTGCCAGCAGTTCCCCGGGTAGGCCGGGCTTGGAGCTGTTTTTT,CASSSPGRPGLELFF
TRBV27,.,TRBJ1-2,.,TGTGCCAGCAGTTTATCGGGCAGAAACTATGGCTACACCTTC,CASSLSGRNYGYTF
TRBV20-1,many,TRBJ1-5,.,TGCAGTGCGGGAAGACAGACAAGCAATCAGCCCCAGCATTTT,CSAGRQTSNQPQHF
TRBV28,.,TRBJ1-5,.,TGTGCCAGCACCCTAGGGGCAGGGATTAGTCAGCCCCAGCATTTT,CASTLGAGISQPQHF
TRBV20-1,few,TRBJ2-7,TRBD2,TGCAGTGCTCCCAGGCCCCTCGCTAGCGGACCTTACGAGCAGTACTTC,CSAPRPLASGPYEQYF
TRBV5-4,many,TRBJ2-5,.,TGTGCCAGCAGCTCGGACTTCCAAGAGACCCAGTACTTC,CASSSDFQETQYF
TRBV12-3/TRBV12-4,many,TRBJ2-2,.,TGTGCCAGCAGTCCCCTAAACCTAGGGGCGGGCGGGGAGCTGTTTTTT,CASSPLNLGAGGELFF
TRBV12-3/TRBV12-4,many,TRBJ1-2,TRBD1,TGTGCCAGCAGTCGCCGCCCGGGACAGGGGGTGTTGGACTATGGCTACACCTTC,CASSRRPGQGVLDYGYTF
TRBV7-6,.,TRBJ2-5,.,TGTGCCAGCAGCCGCGCGGGACCTCAAGAGACCCAGTACTTC,CASSRAGPQETQYF
TRBV4-2,many,TRBJ2-7,TRBD1,TGTGCCAGCAGCCAAGGATCCCGGGACAGCTCCTACGAGCAGTACTTC,CASSQGSRDSSYEQYF
TRBV5-1,many,TRBJ1-5,.,TGCGCCAGCAGCGTAGGGCTTGGCGGGAATCAGCCCCAGCATTTT,CASSVGLGGNQPQHF
TRBV28,many,TRBJ2-7,TRBD1,TGTGCCAGCAGTTCCTCCGGGACAGGGAGATACGAGCAGTACTTC,CASSSSGTGRYEQYF
TRBV27,.,TRBJ2-6,.,TGTGCCAGCAGTTTGGACTCTGGGGCCAACGTCCTGACTTTC,CASSLDSGANVLTF
TRBV9,few,TRBJ1-6,.,TGTGCCAGCAGTGGGGGAGAAATTAATTCACCCCTCCACTTT,CASSGGEINSPLHF
TRBV10-1,many,TRBJ2-3,.,TGCGCCAGCAGTGGGGATGGGAGCGTGAGCACAGATACGCAGTATTTT,CASSGDGSVSTDTQYF
TRBV28,.,TRBJ2-1,TRBD2,TGTGCCAGCAGCCGCCCCTTAGCGGGAGGCGGCGAGCAGTTCTTC,CASSRPLAGGGEQFF
TRBV11-2,.,TRBJ2-3,.,TGTGCCAGCAGCTTAGGCGTTTCGGCAGATACGCAGTATTTT,CASSLGVSADTQYF
TRBV20-1,few,TRBJ2-3,.,TGCAGTGCTAGGGTACAGCTTTCTGATACGCAGTATTTT,CSARVQLSDTQYF
TRBV19,.,TRBJ2-7,TRBD2,TGTGCCAGTTCACAAACCGGGTCTAGCGGCTACGAGCAGTACTTC,CASSQTGSSGYEQYF
TRBV10-3,few,TRBJ2-5,TRBD1,TGTGCCATCAGCTTGGGACAGGGGCAAGAGACCCAGTACTTC,CAISLGQGQETQYF
TRBV7-9,.,TRBJ1-1,.,TGTGCCAGCAGCGGGGGGGCCGAGAACACTGAAGCTTTCTTT,CASSGGAENTEAFF
TRBV2,.,TRBJ2-2,.,TGTGCCAGCAGCCCGGATGTCGGGGAGCTGTTTTTT,CASSPDVGELFF
TRBV20-1,many,TRBJ1-5,TRBD1,TGCAGTGCTAGAGTGGACAGGGGGTATCAGCCCCAGCATTTT,CSARVDRGYQPQHF
TRBV6-1,few,TRBJ2-1,TRBD2,TGTGCCAGCAGTGAGGGACTAGCGGACTACAATGAGCAGTTCTTC,CASSEGLADYNEQFF
TRBV4-1,medium-sized,TRBJ1-5,.,TGCGCCAGCAGCCACTCGGGCCTTCCCCACTCTTATAGCAATCAGCCCCAGCATTTT,CASSHSGLPHSYSNQPQHF
TRBV7-9,many,TRBJ1-4,.,TGTGCCAGCAGCTTAAGGACGCCCAATGAAAAACTGTTTTTT,CASSLRTPNEKLFF
TRBV18,.,TRBJ2-2,TRBD2,TGTGCCAGCACCCGACTAGCGCAGAACACCGGGGAGCTGTTTTTT,CASTRLAQNTGELFF